This T cell receptor (beta chain) was documented in a study of identical twins. Study-level results: Out-of-frame alpha sequences that twins shared showed excess low generation probability.

The germline V gene encodes CDR1 SGHDN and CDR2 FVKESK. Trimming removed 4 bases at V and 1 base at J, with 22 bases between. This CDR3 has 18 residues. From the 5' RACE reads, TCRdb called clonotypes with MiXCR, one entry per CDR3 protein. The sample comprises roughly 280,000 distinct CDR3 sequences, roughly 10% of which are singletons, and 7% to 8.5% rests with the top ten. This clonotype was counted many times. What it binds is not known. These data are also associated with another study on yellow fever vaccine responses in identical twins. As that report states: Twins reportedly had a vaccine T cell response that seemed partly convergent, partly personalized.

V gene TRBV14 combines with J gene TRBJ2-5; D ambiguous. The sample consisted of CD8+ T cells sorted from blood. This clonotype originated in a woman between 18 and 29 years old in good health. CDR3 region: CASSRNGLETGFQETQYF. The CDR3 DNA reads as TGTGCCAGCAGCCGAAACGGGCTTGAGACCGGATTCCAAGAGACCCAGTACTTC.